This T cell receptor (beta chain) emerged from a study of blood T cells in healthy people across ages. V gave up 0 bases and J gave up 4 bases, with 6 bases separating them. Germline CDR1 MNHEY, CDR2 SVGAGI. This CDR3 spans 14 amino acids. Through a sample-barcoded 5' primer and a J-beta primer mix, a second PCR was run for roughly 6 to 12 cycles. TCRdb reanalysed the 5' RACE reads using MiXCR and keeps one entry per CDR3 protein. The sample lists approximately 800,000 distinct CDR3 sequences, 20% to 25% occurring once. In this sample, this clonotype turned up a few times. The same sample was also used in a study of T cells of mothers and their children.

Sequencing was carried out using blood. This rearrangement joins TRBV6-5 to TRBJ1-4; D unresolved. The TCR originated in a boy between 10 and 17 years old in good health. The CDR3 sequence: CASSYSTVNEKLFF. CDR3 bases: TGTGCCAGCAGTTACTCTACAGTTAATGAAAAACTGTTTTTT.